This entry concerns a single TCR beta chain. Antigen unknown. Sequenced by immunoSEQ multiplex PCR; TCRdb stores in-frame clones only, minus some. The sample lists about 20,000 clones, approximately 91% occurring once. The record originates from a study of lymphopenia after photon versus proton radiotherapy. Germline V gives CDR1 SGHRS, CDR2 YFSETQ. This CDR3 comprises 14 residues. V was clipped by 0 bases and J by 9 bases, with 12 bases between them. Notes on the study in general: Proton therapy kept repertoires fairly stable, unlike photons, which gained effector/memory cells. A bigger post-nadir fall in TCR diversity correlated inversely with survival time in deceased patients. Only patients who died were analyzed for survival; proton advantage is unproven.

The TCR was taken from a man between 70 and 80 years old with pancreatic cancer. The chain carries TRBV5-1 and TRBJ2-2; no reliable D call. The sample was peripheral blood, taken from a patient treated with proton-based radiotherapy. CDR3 amino acids: CASSLGGDLRELFF. The CDR3, as DNA: TGCGCCAGCAGCTTGGGCGGCGATCTGAGGGAGCTGTTTTTT.